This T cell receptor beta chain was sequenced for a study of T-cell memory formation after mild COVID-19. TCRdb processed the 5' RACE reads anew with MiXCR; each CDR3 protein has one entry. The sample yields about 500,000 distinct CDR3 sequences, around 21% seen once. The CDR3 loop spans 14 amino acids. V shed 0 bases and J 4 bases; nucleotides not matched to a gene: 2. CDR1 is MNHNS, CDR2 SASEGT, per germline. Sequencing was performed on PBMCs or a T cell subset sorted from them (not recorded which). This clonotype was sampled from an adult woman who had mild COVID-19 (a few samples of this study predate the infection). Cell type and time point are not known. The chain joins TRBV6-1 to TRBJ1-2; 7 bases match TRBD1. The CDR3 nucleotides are TGTGCCAGCAGTGAAGCAACAGGGGTCTATGGCTACACCTTC. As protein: CASSEATGVYGYTF.